The clone carrying this T cell receptor (beta chain) was recorded at least ten times. Its antigen is currently unknown. The CDR3 has 12 amino acids. The germline V gene encodes CDR1 DFQATT and CDR2 SNEGSKA (reference sequence). V shed 6 bases and J shed 2 bases, with 8 bases lying between them. This record comes from a study of neurological immune-mediated disorders. Study-level information: There were around 35 multiple sclerosis patients; around 30 were relapsing-remitting and 3 were secondary progressive.

Broader study findings: Multiple sclerosis was found to have the least TCR clonal expansion, below healthy controls, and HTLV-1-associated myelopathy the most.

From the 5' RACE reads, TCRdb called clonotypes with MiXCR, one entry per CDR3 protein. Found here are 39,000 or so distinct CDR3 sequences, 2.5% of them singletons; the top ten hold about 12%. The sequenced sample was PBMCs. The chain links TRBV20-1 to TRBJ1-5; D possibly corresponds to TRBD1 (5 bases). The sequence came from a man aged 30 to 39 with multiple sclerosis. CDR3 sequence (DNA): TGCAGTGCCGGAGGGGGCAATCAGCCCCAGCATTTT. Its translation: CSAGGGNQPQHF.